The 9 T cell receptor beta chains reported below all come from one sample, sequenced in a study of T cells after yellow fever vaccination. Each CDR3 protein is one row after TCRdb ran MiXCR on the 5' RACE reads. The sample contains roughly 400,000 distinct CDR3 sequences, 18% of which appear only once. Specimen: PBMCs, collected before the yellow fever booster vaccination. These receptors originate from a man younger than 35 who received the YFV17D yellow fever vaccine.

CDR3 nucleotide sequence: TGCAGTGCCCCCCCCACTGAAGGCGTCTGGAACACTGAAGCTTTCTTT. It specifies CSAPPTEGVWNTEAFF. The chain carries TRBV20-1 and TRBJ1-1; the D is unclear. This CDR3 spans 16 amino acids. Germline V CDR1 and CDR2: DFQATT, SNEGSKA (reference sequence). V gave up 6 bases and J gave up 1 base, with 21 bases separating them.

The chain combines TRBV4-1 with TRBJ2-7; D might be TRBD2 (6 bases). CDR1 and CDR2 from the germline V gene are MGHRA and YSYEKL. Trimming left V 0 bases short and J 6 bases short, with 15 bases between. The CDR3 covers 15 residues. The CDR3 loop reads CASSQDSNGGFEQYF. The CDR3 DNA reads as TGCGCCAGCAGCCAAGATTCGAACGGAGGGTTCGAGCAGTACTTC.

This clonotype turned up a few times. The chain joins TRBV11-2 to TRBJ2-5; TRBD2 agrees at 15 bases. The CDR3 consists of 16 residues. V was pared by 4 bases and J by 5 bases, with 5 bases of the junction left unmatched. Germline CDR1 reads SGHAT; CDR2 reads FQNNGV. Written as DNA, the CDR3 is TGTGCCAGCAGCTCCCGGACTAGCGGGGGGGAGGAGACCCAGTACTTC. This codes for CASSSRTSGGEETQYF.

This clonotype was seen more than once but under ten times. The CDR3 coding sequence is TGTGCCAGCAGCGCCAGGCCTCAAGAGACCCAGTACTTC. Its translation: CASSARPQETQYF. The rearrangement joins TRBV7-2 to TRBJ2-5; D call uncertain. Trimming removed 5 bases from V and 2 bases from J, with 9 bases in between. Germline V CDR1 and CDR2: SGHTA, FQGNSA. The CDR3 has 13 residues.

This clonotype was found a few times. V gene TRBV9 combines with J gene TRBJ1-1, with D maybe TRBD1 (6 bases). Germline CDR1 is SGDLS and CDR2 is YYNGEE. With 4 bases removed from V and 8 bases from J, the gap between germline ends came to 18 bases. This CDR3 region has 14 residues. CDR3 nucleotides: TGTGCCAGCAGCCCCTTAGGGGGGTCGACGGAAGCTTTCTTT. Amino acids: CASSPLGGSTEAFF. Based on the CDR3 plus reference TRBV9 and TRBJ1-1, the full variable domain is DSGVTQTPKHLITATGQRVTLRCSPRSGDLSVYWYQQSLDQGLQFLIQYYNGEERAKGNILERFSAQQFPDLHSELNLSSLELGDSALYFCASSPLGGSTEAFFGQGTRLTVV.

This chain links TRBV7-2 with TRBJ1-4, with D perhaps matching TRBD1 (5 bases). Germline loops: CDR1 SGHTA, CDR2 FQGNSA. Trimming removed 3 bases at V and 8 bases at J, with 13 bases between. The CDR3 is 14 amino acids. Here the CDR3 reads CASSFAGGQEKLFF. For the CDR3, the DNA is TGTGCCAGCAGCTTCGCGGGGGGTCAGGAAAAACTGTTTTTT.

This clonotype has just a few counts. This chain joins TRBV29-1 and TRBJ2-1; 9 bases match TRBD1. V was pared by 1 base and J by 7 bases, with 8 bases of the junction left unmatched. This CDR3 spans 15 amino acids. Germline CDR1 and CDR2: SQVTM and ANQGSEA. In DNA, the CDR3 is TGCAGCGTTGAAGGGGAAACAGGGGGCTTGAATGAGCAGTTCTTC. This codes for CSVEGETGGLNEQFF.

This sequence joins TRBV28 and TRBJ2-7; D is uncertain. Germline V gene lookup returns CDR1 MDHEN and CDR2 SYDVKM. CDR3 length: 13 residues. V lost 5 bases, J lost 3 bases, and 11 bases lay in between. The CDR3 spells CASSLHLSYEQYF. For the CDR3, the DNA is TGTGCCAGCAGTCTCCATCTGAGCTACGAGCAGTACTTC.

This clonotype was picked up a small number of times. The chain has TRBV11-2 and TRBJ2-3, with TRBD2 as a possible D gene (6 bases). Germline assignment: CDR1 SGHAT and CDR2 FQNNGV. V lost 6 bases, J lost 0 bases, and 16 bases lay in between. CDR3 length: 16 residues. The CDR3 DNA reads TGTGCCAGCAGATCCCTCATGGGGGGAAGCACAGATACGCAGTATTTT. Translation gives CASRSLMGGSTDTQYF.